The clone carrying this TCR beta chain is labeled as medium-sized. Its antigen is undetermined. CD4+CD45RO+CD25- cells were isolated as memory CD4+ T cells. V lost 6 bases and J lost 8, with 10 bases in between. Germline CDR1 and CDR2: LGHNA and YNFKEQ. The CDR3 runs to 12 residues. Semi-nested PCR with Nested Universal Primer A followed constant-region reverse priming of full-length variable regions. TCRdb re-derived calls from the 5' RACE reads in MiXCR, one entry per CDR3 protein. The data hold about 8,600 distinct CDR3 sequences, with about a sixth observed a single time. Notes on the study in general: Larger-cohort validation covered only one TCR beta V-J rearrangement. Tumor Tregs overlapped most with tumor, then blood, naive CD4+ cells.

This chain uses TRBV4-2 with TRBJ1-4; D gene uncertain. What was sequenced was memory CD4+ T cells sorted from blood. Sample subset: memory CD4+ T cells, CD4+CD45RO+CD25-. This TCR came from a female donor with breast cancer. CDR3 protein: CASRLIGEKLFF. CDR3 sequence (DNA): TGTGCCAGCAGGCTAATAGGGGAAAAACTGTTTTTT.